This paragraph covers one TCR beta chain sequence. Its antigen is currently unknown. TCRdb re-derived calls from the RT-PCR reads in MiXCR, one entry per CDR3 protein. This repertoire shows 700,000 to 900,000 distinct CDR3 sequences, around 20% found once; its top ten account for 10% to 13%. This specimen comes from a study of response to subunit inactivated influenza vaccine. Germline V CDR1 and CDR2: MNHEY, SMNVEV (reference sequence). This CDR3 region has 16 residues. V was trimmed by 0 bases and J by 0 bases, leaving 9 bases between them. Study results and limitations: Authors suggested few new T cells are recruited by each seasonal influenza vaccination.

The chain has TRBV27 and TRBJ2-1; no clear D gene. Sequencing was performed on PBMCs from blood, taken 4 to 6 days after vaccination. This clonotype was obtained from a man between 45 and 60 years old who received an inactivated influenza vaccine. The CDR3 DNA follows: TGTGCCAGCAGTTTATCGTGGGCCAGCTCCTACAATGAGCAGTTCTTC. Its translation: CASSLSWASSYNEQFF.